These 9 T cell receptor beta chains were sequenced from one sample in a study of cytomegalovirus exposure and HLA in healthy donors. Use of 60 Vbeta and 13 Jbeta primers characterized the PCR. Sequencing used immunoSEQ multiplex PCR; TCRdb keeps in-frame clones, though not all of them. The sample consists of about 160,000 clones, approximately 80% of them appearing once. Sequenced material: PBMCs. These TCRs come from a man aged 50 to 59 in good health and CMV-seropositive.

The gene calls are TRBV29-1 and TRBJ2-1, with 10 bases fitting TRBD1. Germline V gives CDR1 SQVTM, CDR2 ANQGSEA. This CDR3 has 14 residues. V was pared by 6 bases and J by 2 bases, with 4 bases of the junction left unmatched. The CDR3 DNA reads as TGCAGCGTCCGGGACAGGGGTCCCTACAATGAGCAGTTCTTC. It specifies CSVRDRGPYNEQFF.

The CDR3 DNA reads TGTGCCATCAGTGAGTCTACTAGAACTGGAAACACCATATATTTT. Its protein product is CAISESTRTGNTIYF. This chain links TRBV10-3 with TRBJ1-3; D is unclear. Germline CDR1 is ENHRY and CDR2 is SYGVKD. The CDR3 length is 15 residues. The V end lost 0 bases, the J end lost 2 bases, and 8 bases lay between the germline ends.

This chain connects TRBV7-2 to TRBJ1-1, with D perhaps matching TRBD1 (6 bases). Trimming shortened V by 5 bases and J by 4 bases, and 14 bases separated the two germline ends. CDR3 size: 14 residues. CDR1 SGHTA and CDR2 FQGNSA come from the germline V gene. The CDR3 is CASSLLYRATEAFF. The CDR3 DNA is TGTGCCAGCAGCCTACTTTACAGGGCCACTGAAGCTTTCTTT.

The chain links TRBV7-2 to TRBJ2-5; no clear D gene. The germline V and J ends were trimmed by 1 base and 4 bases, with 7 bases remaining between them. The length of the CDR3 is 13 residues. Germline V CDR1 and CDR2: SGHTA, FQGNSA. The CDR3, as DNA: TGTGCCAGCAGCTTAGTACGCGGAGAGACCCAGTACTTC. Translated, it gives CASSLVRGETQYF.

This chain connects TRBV4-1 to TRBJ1-1; the D gene is possibly TRBD1 (5 bases). The length of the CDR3 is 15 residues. Trimming removed 1 base from V and 0 bases from J, with 9 bases in between. The germline CDR1 and CDR2 sequences are MGHRA and YSYEKL. CDR3: CASSQGGNMNTEAFF. The CDR3 nucleotides are TGCGCCAGCAGCCAAGGGGGCAACATGAACACTGAAGCTTTCTTT.

This clone has just a few counts. The V call is TRBV7-9, the J call TRBJ1-1; 7 nucleotides line up with TRBD1. Germline-derived CDR1 and CDR2 are SEHNR and FQNEAQ (reference sequence). The CDR3 has 13 residues. The junction had 4 bases not matched to a gene; V was cut back by 3 bases and J by 6 bases. The CDR3 protein is CASSFAGGSEAFF. The CDR3 DNA reads as TGTGCCAGCAGCTTTGCAGGGGGGTCTGAAGCTTTCTTT.

J is TRBJ2-2 and V is TRBV5-6, with TRBD2 matching 8 bases. V was clipped by 7 bases and J by 7 bases; unmatched bases: 9. The CDR3 consists of 14 residues. Per germline, CDR1 SGHDT and CDR2 YYEEEE. Here the CDR3 DNA reads TGTGCCAGCGCCTGGGGACTAGAAAACGGGGAGCTGTTTTTT. Its translation is CASAWGLENGELFF.

The chain links TRBV9 to TRBJ1-2, with unresolved D. The V gene's germline CDR1 is SGDLS and CDR2 YYNGEE. The V end was cut by 4 bases, the J end by 1 base, with 14 bases between. This CDR3 contains 15 residues. The CDR3 sequence: CASSSGGQLNYGYTF. Here the CDR3 DNA reads TGTGCCAGCAGCTCGGGCGGGCAGCTTAACTATGGCTACACCTTC.

The CDR3 protein is CASSSGQGYEQYF. Here the CDR3 DNA reads TGTGCCAGCAGTTCGGGACAGGGCTACGAGCAGTACTTC. The rearrangement joins TRBV5-4 to TRBJ2-5; TRBD1 matches at 9 bases. The last part of the DNA fits TRBJ2-7 better; the J call may be wrong. From germline, CDR1 is SGHNT and CDR2 YYREEE (reference sequence). The CDR3 spans 13 residues.